Below, 14 T cell receptor beta chains from the same sample are listed, as sequenced in a study of blood T cells in healthy people across ages. Sample-barcoded 5' priming and a J-beta primer mix drove a second PCR of roughly 6 to 12 cycles. TCRdb re-analysed the 5' RACE reads in MiXCR, keeping a single row per CDR3 protein. The sample includes about 1 million distinct CDR3 sequences, roughly 45% of them seen just once. Sequencing was carried out using blood. The source is a woman between 55 and 75 years old in good health.

The chain uses TRBV7-2 and TRBJ2-7; the match to TRBD2 covers 14 bases. The CDR3 contains 18 residues. The germline CDR1 and CDR2 sequences are SGHTA and FQGNSA. Trimming cost V 1 base and J 1 base; bases outside gene matches: 6. The CDR3 reads CASSLGPGTSGGSYEQYF. The CDR3 DNA reads as TGTGCCAGCAGCTTAGGGCCCGGGACTAGCGGGGGTTCCTACGAGCAGTACTTC.

The rearrangement uses TRBV5-6 and TRBJ1-2; 7 nucleotides align to TRBD1. The CDR3 totals 17 residues. CDR1 and CDR2 (germline): SGHDT, YYEEEE. After removal of 8 bases from V and 2 bases from J, the junction contained 18 bases not matched to a gene. CDR3 DNA: TGTGCCAGAAGCCCCCCCGGTGGGACAGAACTCAACTATGGCTACACCTTC. Protein product: CARSPPGGTELNYGYTF.

Note on this clonotype: A junction end diverges from the germline sequence, so it may reflect a read error. The chain has TRBV3-1 and TRBJ1-2; D gene unclear. The CDR3 loop spans 13 amino acids. Germline assignment: CDR1 LGHDT and CDR2 YNNKEL (reference sequence). This chain's CDR3 is CACSPGSSYGYTF. The CDR3 DNA follows: TGTGCCTGCAGCCCCGGGAGTTCCTATGGCTACACCTTC.

The chain uses TRBV20-1 and TRBJ2-3; 8 bases align to TRBD2. The V and J ends lost 3 bases and 0 bases, in that order; junction bases with no gene match: 2. Germline CDR1 and CDR2: DFQATT and SNEGSKA (reference sequence). CDR3 length equals 14 residues. CDR3 bases: TGCAGTGCTAGCACGGGAGGGAGCACAGATACGCAGTATTTT. It yields the protein CSASTGGSTDTQYF.

The chain employs TRBV5-5 and TRBJ2-7; no clear D gene. The CDR3 has 13 residues. The germline CDR1 and CDR2 sequences are SGHKS and YYEKEE (reference sequence). Trimming left V 0 bases short and J 4 bases short, with 8 bases between. As DNA, the CDR3 is TGTGCCAGCAGCTTGGAACATAGATACGAGCAGTACTTC. Amino acid sequence: CASSLEHRYEQYF.

Only a few counts were recorded for this clonotype. The chain uses TRBV6-2 or TRBV6-3 and TRBJ2-1; a possible D gene is TRBD2 (5 bases). The CDR3 has 11 amino acids. The germline V and J ends were trimmed by 8 bases and 10 bases, with 12 bases remaining between them. In germline, CDR1 is MNHEY, CDR2 SVGEGT. The CDR3 bases are TGTGCCAGCGGCGAGGGCGGAGAGCAGTTCTTC. This sequence encodes CASGEGGEQFF.

The chain has TRBV7-9 and TRBJ2-3, with TRBD2 matching over 8 bases. V dropped 2 bases and J dropped 11; count of bases not matched to a gene: 12. The CDR3 is 15 residues long. The germline CDR1 and CDR2 sequences are SEHNR and FQNEAQ (reference sequence). CDR3 DNA: TGTGCCAGCAGCTTATCGGGAACTAGCGGCGCTCAGCAGTATTTT. Its translation is CASSLSGTSGAQQYF. Full variable domain (missing parts from reference TRBV7-9 and TRBJ2-3): DTGVSQNPRHKITKRGQNVTFRCDPISEHNRLYWYRQTLGQGPEFLTYFQNEAQLEKSRLLSDRFSAERPKGSFSTLEIQRTEQGDSAMYLCASSLSGTSGAQQYFGPGTRLTVL.

The chain links TRBV23-1 to TRBJ2-7; 10 bases match TRBD2. TRBV23-1 is an ORF, with its function uncertain. The CDR3 runs 19 residues. V dropped 4 bases and J dropped 3; count of bases not matched to a gene: 18. CDR3 region: CASSLTSGKSNKGDYEQYF. For the CDR3, the DNA is TGCGCCAGCAGTCTAACTAGCGGGAAATCCAATAAGGGAGACTACGAGCAGTACTTC.

The rearrangement links TRBV13 to TRBJ2-1, with 7 bases fitting TRBD2. This CDR3 spans 17 amino acids. Germline V lookup: CDR1 PRHDT, CDR2 FYEKMQ (reference sequence). V lost 5 bases to trimming and J lost 3 bases; unmatched junction nucleotides: 13. The CDR3 bases are TGTGCCAGCAGCCCACCACCGGGCTGGGAGGGCTACAATGAGCAGTTCTTC. Translation gives CASSPPPGWEGYNEQFF.

This chain joins TRBV10-3 and TRBJ1-2; D gene unclear. Looked up from germline, CDR1 is ENHRY and CDR2 is SYGVKD. Trimming pared 4 bases from V and 0 bases from J, leaving 12 bases between. This CDR3 region has 15 residues. The CDR3 sequence is CAISAPTDANYGYTF. As DNA, the CDR3 is TGTGCCATCAGTGCCCCAACTGATGCTAACTATGGCTACACCTTC.

The chain combines TRBV14 with TRBJ1-1, with D perhaps matching TRBD1 (5 bases). CDR1 is SGHDN and CDR2 is FVKESK in the germline V gene. Trimming stripped 4 bases from V and 4 bases from J, with 13 bases between. The CDR3 is made up of 14 amino acids. Here the CDR3 DNA reads TGTGCCAGCAGCCGGATCCGGGGACCCACTGAAGCTTTCTTT. Translated, it gives CASSRIRGPTEAFF.

The chain employs TRBV20-1 and TRBJ2-5; TRBD2 matches 8 bases. This CDR3 has 17 residues. V was clipped by 0 bases and J by 2 bases; unmatched bases: 11. The germline V gene encodes CDR1 DFQATT and CDR2 SNEGSKA (reference sequence). This CDR3 reads CSARDPLASGPQETQYF. Here the CDR3 DNA reads TGCAGTGCTAGAGATCCATTGGCTAGCGGGCCTCAAGAGACCCAGTACTTC.

J is TRBJ2-4 and V is TRBV29-1; 13 nucleotides line up with TRBD2. J lost 0 bases, V lost 0 bases, and 8 bases had no gene match. CDR3 size: 19 residues. CDR1 and CDR2 from the germline V gene are SQVTM and ANQGSEA. The CDR3 reads CSVEELAGGPGLAKNIQYF. CDR3 nucleotide sequence: TGCAGCGTTGAAGAACTAGCGGGAGGGCCGGGACTAGCCAAAAACATTCAGTACTTC.

This clonotype appeared a few times. The chain recombines TRBV13 with TRBJ2-7; D is possibly TRBD1 (6 bases). CDR3 length: 14 amino acids. V was cut by 5 bases and J by 6 bases, with 17 bases left in between. CDR1 PRHDT and CDR2 FYEKMQ come from the germline V gene (reference sequence). The CDR3 is CASSPTGGWSEQYF. CDR3 bases: TGTGCCAGCAGCCCGACAGGTGGGTGGTCCGAGCAGTACTTC.